The next 23 T cell receptor beta chains were all read from a single sample in a study of shared clonotypes between healthy human individuals (dated by TCRdb to the early 2020s). The library was obtained by the immunoSEQ multiplex PCR assay. Held by TCRdb, this immuneACCESS table contains in-frame sequences only and omits some clones. Under half of the omission traces to an unresolved V gene where checked; the cause of the rest is unknown. In all, the sample holds around 370,000 clones, and roughly 96% of those were seen once. Around 0.29% of the sample is taken by the ten largest. The sample taken for sequencing was memory CD8+ T cells sorted from blood. This specimen's cell subset or site label, interpreted: CD45RO+ cells pooled with CCR7-negative TemRA cells. These receptors were taken from a man aged 25 to 40 in good health.

About this clone: Different DNA sequences within this sample yield the same CDR3. The chain recombines TRBV4-2 with TRBJ1-5; a possible D gene is TRBD1 (5 bases). Per germline, CDR1 LGHNA and CDR2 YNFKEQ. The V and J ends lost 3 bases and 0 bases respectively, with 12 bases between them. CDR3 size: 16 residues. CDR3 DNA sequence: TGTGCCAGCAGCCAGGGGGGGGGAAATAGCAATCAGCCCCAGCATTTT. Its protein is CASSQGGGNSNQPQHF.

V gene TRBV5-6 combines with J gene TRBJ2-2; 9 nucleotides agree with TRBD1. The germline V gene encodes CDR1 SGHDT and CDR2 YYEEEE. V was pared by 2 bases and J by 6 bases, with 2 bases of the junction left unmatched. The CDR3 runs to 14 residues. DNA of the CDR3: TGTGCCAGCAGCTTCTGGACAGGGGCCGGGGAGCTGTTTTTT. Protein sequence: CASSFWTGAGELFF.

In the case of this clone: This specimen includes other DNA sequences encoding the same CDR3. V usage is TRBV27 and J usage is TRBJ1-1; D call uncertain. This CDR3 is 13 amino acids long. V gave up 3 bases and J gave up 1 base, with 6 bases separating them. Germline V CDR1 and CDR2: MNHEY, SMNVEV (reference sequence). The DNA of the CDR3 is TGTGCCAGCAGTTTCCGGGGGAACACTGAAGCTTTCTTT. Its protein product is CASSFRGNTEAFF.

The chain links TRBV4-1 to TRBJ1-5; D might be TRBD1 (5 bases). Between the trimmed V and J ends, which lost 0 bases and 4 bases, there was a span of 10 bases. The CDR3 consists of 15 residues. Per germline, CDR1 MGHRA and CDR2 YSYEKL. CDR3 sequence (DNA): TGCGCCAGCAGCCAAGATGTCGCAGGGAATCAGCCCCAGCATTTT. Protein sequence: CASSQDVAGNQPQHF.

The chain uses TRBV12-5 and TRBJ1-4, with 7 bases identical to TRBD1. V lost 6 bases to trimming and J lost 8 bases; unmatched junction nucleotides: 9. The CDR3 has 14 amino acids. Germline CDR1 reads LGHNT; CDR2 reads FRNRAP. The CDR3 is CASGSGQEGEKLFF. CDR3 DNA sequence: TGTGCTAGTGGGTCCGGACAGGAGGGCGAAAAACTGTTTTTT.

The J gene is TRBJ2-7, the V gene TRBV6-1; D is possibly TRBD2 (6 bases). V shed 2 bases and J shed 3 bases, with 14 bases lying between them. The CDR3 runs to 15 residues. Germline loops: CDR1 MNHNS, CDR2 SASEGT. Here the CDR3 reads CASSESSFGSYEQYF. The DNA of the CDR3 is TGTGCCAGCAGTGAATCCTCGTTCGGGAGCTACGAGCAGTACTTC.

This clone was picked up one time. The chain links TRBV25-1 to TRBJ2-7, with TRBD1 identical over 7 bases. V lost 2 bases to trimming and J lost 2 bases; unmatched junction nucleotides: 3. The CDR3 runs 14 residues. CDR1 and CDR2 from the germline V gene are MGHDK and SYGVNS. In DNA, the CDR3 is TGTGCCAGCAGTGAACAGGGGGTCCCCTACGAGCAGTACTTC. As protein: CASSEQGVPYEQYF.

The chain is built from TRBV7-9 and TRBJ2-1; D is possibly TRBD2 (7 bases). This CDR3 is 14 amino acids long. V was clipped by 2 bases and J by 5 bases, with 10 bases between them. CDR1 and CDR2 (germline): SEHNR, FQNEAQ (reference sequence). CDR3 sequence: CASSLTGGHNEQFF. The CDR3 coding sequence is TGTGCCAGCAGCTTAACCGGGGGGCACAATGAGCAGTTCTTC.

This chain uses TRBV15 with TRBJ2-3; perhaps TRBD2 as D (5 bases). The germline V and J ends were trimmed by 0 bases and 2 bases, with 12 bases remaining between them. This CDR3 contains 16 residues. Germline CDR1 reads LNHNV; CDR2 reads YYDKDF (reference sequence). This CDR3 is CATSRDKGLSTDTQYF. CDR3 DNA sequence: TGTGCCACCAGCAGAGATAAAGGACTGTCCACAGATACGCAGTATTTT.

The CDR3 DNA reads as TGTGCCATCAGTGAGTCAGGGCTATGGGGACAGCCCCAGCATTTT. This translates into CAISESGLWGQPQHF. The chain links TRBV10-3 to TRBJ1-5, with D uncertain. This CDR3 has 15 residues. Germline assignment: CDR1 ENHRY and CDR2 SYGVKD. Trimming removed 0 bases at V and 7 bases at J, with 13 bases between.

On this clone itself: This sample also contains other DNA sequences that code for the same CDR3. The rearrangement uses TRBV11-2 and TRBJ2-2; D gene uncertain. The CDR3 has 12 amino acids. V dropped 5 bases and J dropped 4 bases, with 5 bases sitting between them. The germline CDR1 and CDR2 sequences are SGHAT and FQNNGV. The CDR3 reads CASSPTTGELFF. The CDR3, as DNA: TGTGCCAGCAGCCCGACCACCGGGGAGCTGTTTTTT.

The chain recombines TRBV6-5 with TRBJ2-5; D might be TRBD1 (7 bases). Germline V gene sequence: CDR1 MNHEY, CDR2 SVGAGI. V was pared by 7 bases and J by 7 bases, with 16 bases between. The CDR3 totals 13 residues. The CDR3 DNA reads as TGTGCCAGCAAGGTGGCAGGGGGGTTGACCCAGTACTTC. This codes for CASKVAGGLTQYF.

The chain employs TRBV7-3 and TRBJ2-3; TRBD2 matches at 11 bases. The CDR3 runs 19 residues. With 1 base clipped from V and 2 bases from J, the junction kept 11 bases outside the gene matches. Germline CDR1 is SGHTA and CDR2 is FQGTGA. CDR3 sequence reads: CASSLRGASGRLLTDTQYF. The CDR3 nucleotides read TGTGCCAGCAGCTTAAGGGGGGCTAGCGGGAGGTTGCTCACAGATACGCAGTATTTT.

V is TRBV7-6 and J is TRBJ2-2; D gene ambiguous. Trimming removed 5 bases at V and 0 bases at J, with 7 bases between. Germline CDR1 is SGHVS and CDR2 is FNYEAQ. This CDR3 contains 14 residues. CDR3 nucleotide sequence: TGTGCCAGCAGCAGATTCACGAACACCGGGGAGCTGTTTTTT. It translates to CASSRFTNTGELFF.

This chain links TRBV6-5 with TRBJ2-2; TRBD2 matches at 7 bases. Trimming cost V 5 bases and J 4 bases; bases outside gene matches: 7. The CDR3 extends over 15 amino acids. Germline-derived CDR1 and CDR2 are MNHEY and SVGAGI. This chain's CDR3 is CASSPTGLGTGELFF. CDR3 nucleotides: TGTGCCAGCAGTCCTACCGGACTAGGCACCGGGGAGCTGTTTTTT.

This chain joins TRBV7-6 and TRBJ2-2; 9 bases are a match to TRBD2. The CDR3 contains 16 residues. V lost 3 bases to trimming and J lost 4 bases; unmatched junction nucleotides: 6. Germline V CDR1 and CDR2: SGHVS, FNYEAQ. In DNA form, the CDR3 reads TGTGCCAGCAGCTTGGTTAGCGGGAGAGGCACCGGGGAGCTGTTTTTT. Its translation is CASSLVSGRGTGELFF.

The chain carries TRBV6-1 and TRBJ1-5; 9 bases are a match to TRBD1. The CDR3 is made up of 13 amino acids. CDR1 MNHNS and CDR2 SASEGT come from the germline V gene. The trim removed 6 bases at V and 6 bases at J, leaving 3 bases unmatched. The CDR3 nucleotides read TGTGCCAGCAGACAGGGGGCCATTCAGCCCCAGCATTTT. As protein: CASRQGAIQPQHF.

The genes are TRBV5-4 and TRBJ1-1, with D maybe TRBD1 (5 bases). The V gene lost 5 bases and the J gene lost 3 bases, with 14 bases spanning the gap. The CDR3 has 14 residues. Germline lookup yields CDR1 SGHNT and CDR2 YYREEE (reference sequence). CDR3 bases: TGTGCCAGCAGACAGGAATTGAGGGACACTGAAGCTTTCTTT. Protein sequence: CASRQELRDTEAFF.

This chain connects TRBV27 to TRBJ2-3, with 10 bases fitting TRBD1. Germline CDR1 is MNHEY and CDR2 is SMNVEV (reference sequence). The V gene end was trimmed by 0 bases and the J gene end by 8 bases; junction bases not matched to a gene: 8. The CDR3 is 16 amino acids. The CDR3 nucleotides are TGTGCCAGCAGTTTATCGAGGGACAGGGGATTCAGTACGCAGTATTTT. Translation gives CASSLSRDRGFSTQYF.

The gene calls are TRBV18 and TRBJ2-7; a possible D gene is TRBD1 (6 bases). CDR3 length: 17 residues. CDR1 and CDR2 from the germline V gene are KGHSH and LQKENI. Trimming stripped 3 bases from V and 0 bases from J, with 18 bases between. For the CDR3, the DNA is TGTGCCAGCTCACCGGGGGCAGGGGCGGGTAGCTCCTACGAGCAGTACTTC. It is translated as CASSPGAGAGSSYEQYF.

This chain links TRBV10-3 with TRBJ2-6, with 10 positions matching TRBD1. The CDR3 runs to 17 residues. Germline CDR1 reads ENHRY; CDR2 reads SYGVKD. V was pared by 4 bases and J by 4 bases, with 7 bases of the junction left unmatched. Here the CDR3 DNA reads TGTGCCATCAGTGGTCCCGGGACAGGGGACGGGGCCAACGTCCTGACTTTC. It codes for CAISGPGTGDGANVLTF.

With regard to this clone: The identical CDR3 is also encoded by other nucleotide sequences in the sample. The rearrangement joins TRBV29-1 to TRBJ2-7, with no clear D. The CDR3 runs to 12 residues. CDR1 is SQVTM, CDR2 ANQGSEA, per germline. V shed 3 bases and J shed 2 bases, with 8 bases lying between them. CDR3 sequence (DNA): TGCAGCGTTGAGACGGGTACCTACGAGCAGTACTTC. It yields the protein CSVETGTYEQYF.

CDR3 amino acids: CASSSKDRGGADTQYF. The DNA for the CDR3 is TGTGCCAGCAGCTCCAAGGATCGGGGAGGCGCAGATACGCAGTATTTT. V usage is TRBV7-2 and J usage is TRBJ2-3; tentatively, D is TRBD2 (6 bases). CDR3 length: 16 residues. CDR1 SGHTA and CDR2 FQGNSA come from the germline V gene. The V and J ends lost 4 bases and 4 bases respectively, with 18 bases between them.